The rows below give T cell receptor beta chains drawn from one sample of a study of T cells after yellow fever vaccination. Via MiXCR, TCRdb re-called the 5' RACE reads, giving one row per CDR3 protein. Of some 54,000 distinct CDR3 sequences in the sample, less than 8.5% are singletons; the top ten hold around 24%. Sequencing used CD8+ T cells not binding an NS4B(214-222) dextramer, sorted from PBMCs, obtained 45 days after the first yellow fever vaccination. The receptors were sampled from a man between 18 and 35 years old who received the YFV17D yellow fever vaccine. CDR3s include the opening cysteine and the closing phenylalanine or tryptophan. Fields, in order: J gene, D gene, V gene, clone size, CDR3 protein, CDR3 DNA. The D gene is left open where the match is weak. Clone size is not always given. Where it is, it says once, few, many or a class for expanded clones.

J: TRBJ2-1; D: NA; V: TRBV6-6; size: few; CDR3: CASSYRGAYNEQFF; DNA: TGTGCCAGCAGTTACAGGGGGGCCTACAATGAGCAGTTCTTC
J: TRBJ2-2; D: NA; V: TRBV7-3; size: NA; CDR3: CASSPWRQGKFGELFF; DNA: TGTGCCAGCAGCCCCTGGAGGCAGGGGAAGTTCGGGGAGCTGTTTTTT
J: TRBJ2-1; D: NA; V: TRBV27; size: few; CDR3: CASSPLLGGRFDEQFF; DNA: TGTGCCAGCAGTCCCCTCCTCGGGGGGCGCTTCGATGAGCAGTTCTTC
J: TRBJ2-1; D: TRBD2; V: TRBV12-5; size: many; CDR3: CASGSGGGGNEQFF; DNA: TGTGCTAGTGGTTCCGGCGGGGGGGGCAATGAGCAGTTCTTC
J: TRBJ2-3; D: NA; V: TRBV5-1; size: many; CDR3: CASSLGGTDTQYF; DNA: TGCGCCAGCAGCTTGGGAGGCACAGATACGCAGTATTTT
J: TRBJ2-2; D: TRBD1; V: TRBV12-3/TRBV12-4; size: few; CDR3: CASTFGTGGPGELFF; DNA: TGTGCCAGCACCTTCGGGACAGGGGGCCCCGGGGAGCTGTTTTTT
J: TRBJ1-5; D: TRBD1; V: TRBV15; size: NA; CDR3: CATSGGQGAQPQHF; DNA: TGTGCCACCAGCGGGGGACAGGGGGCTCAGCCCCAGCATTTT
J: TRBJ2-1; D: NA; V: TRBV7-2; size: many; CDR3: CASSFGRGSNEQFF; DNA: TGTGCCAGCAGCTTTGGACGGGGGTCAAACGAGCAGTTCTTC
J: TRBJ2-4; D: TRBD1; V: TRBV9; size: many; CDR3: CASSIRGQGDGNIQYF; DNA: TGTGCCAGCAGCATTCGAGGACAGGGGGATGGAAACATTCAGTACTTC
J: TRBJ2-5; D: NA; V: TRBV9; size: many; CDR3: CASSVGGVRQETQYF; DNA: TGTGCCAGCAGCGTAGGTGGGGTCAGACAAGAGACCCAGTACTTC
J: TRBJ2-3; D: NA; V: TRBV6-2/TRBV6-3; size: many; CDR3: CASTRTTSPTDTQYF; DNA: TGTGCCAGCACTCGGACTACATCACCCACAGATACGCAGTATTTT
J: TRBJ2-3; D: NA; V: TRBV15; size: many; CDR3: CATSSGDTQYF; DNA: TGTGCCACCAGCAGCGGGGATACGCAGTATTTT
J: TRBJ2-3; D: TRBD2; V: TRBV7-3; size: few; CDR3: CASSPQLAASTDTQYF; DNA: TGTGCCAGCAGCCCCCAACTAGCGGCAAGCACAGATACGCAGTATTTT
J: TRBJ2-5; D: NA; V: TRBV5-5; size: many; CDR3: CASSFLRRGQETQYF; DNA: TGTGCCAGCAGCTTTCTCCGGAGGGGGCAAGAGACCCAGTACTTC
J: TRBJ1-1; D: NA; V: TRBV20-1; size: medium-sized; CDR3: CSARGEGTTEAFF; DNA: TGCAGTGCTAGAGGAGAGGGGACGACTGAAGCTTTCTTT
J: TRBJ2-7; D: NA; V: TRBV12-5; size: few; CDR3: CASGSVITGPRSGRYEQYF; DNA: TGTGCTAGTGGTTCAGTTATTACCGGGCCTCGCTCAGGACGGTACGAGCAGTACTTC
J: TRBJ2-5; D: NA; V: TRBV5-4; size: few; CDR3: CASSGGQEKETQYF; DNA: TGTGCCAGCAGTGGGGGGCAAGAAAAAGAGACCCAGTACTTC
J: TRBJ2-4; D: TRBD2; V: TRBV2; size: NA; CDR3: CASSEAVWRGGAKNIQYF; DNA: TGTGCCAGCAGTGAAGCCGTTTGGCGGGGGGGAGCCAAAAACATTCAGTACTTC
J: TRBJ2-7; D: TRBD2; V: TRBV3-1; size: NA; CDR3: CACSPFTGGSYEQYF; DNA: TGTGCCTGCAGCCCCTTCACGGGGGGCTCCTACGAGCAGTACTTC
J: TRBJ2-7; D: NA; V: TRBV13; size: NA; CDR3: CASSPRGQYYEQYF; DNA: TGTGCCAGCAGCCCCCGGGGACAATACTACGAGCAGTACTTC
J: TRBJ2-3; D: NA; V: TRBV5-5; size: NA; CDR3: CASRFRDGVVTDTQYF; DNA: TGTGCCAGCCGGTTCCGTGATGGGGTAGTCACAGATACGCAGTATTTT
J: TRBJ2-3; D: NA; V: TRBV29-1; size: many; CDR3: CSVEGMLFSDTQYF; DNA: TGCAGCGTTGAAGGGATGTTGTTCTCAGATACGCAGTATTTT
J: TRBJ2-1; D: TRBD1; V: TRBV20-1; size: NA; CDR3: CSARAPGQGLPLGLGDEQFF; DNA: TGCAGTGCTAGAGCCCCGGGACAGGGGCTTCCGTTAGGGCTAGGAGATGAGCAGTTCTTC
J: TRBJ1-2; D: TRBD1; V: TRBV25-1; size: many; CDR3: CASSEIHRGGYGYTF; DNA: TGTGCCAGCAGTGAAATCCACAGGGGCGGCTATGGCTACACCTTC
J: TRBJ1-5; D: NA; V: TRBV4-3; size: NA; CDR3: CASSQDPPQADYSNQPQHF; DNA: TGCGCCAGCAGCCAAGATCCCCCACAGGCGGATTATAGCAATCAGCCCCAGCATTTT
J: TRBJ2-3; D: TRBD2; V: TRBV29-1; size: many; CDR3: CSVEDWTLSGDTDTQYF; DNA: TGCAGCGTTGAAGACTGGACGCTAAGCGGGGACACAGATACGCAGTATTTT
J: TRBJ2-3; D: TRBD1; V: TRBV23-1; size: NA; CDR3: CASSLPDRGGGTDTQYF; DNA: TGCGCCAGCAGTCTTCCGGACAGGGGCGGTGGAACAGATACGCAGTATTTT
J: TRBJ2-7; D: NA; V: TRBV7-9; size: NA; CDR3: CASSFPRETYEQYF; DNA: TGTGCCAGCAGCTTCCCCCGGGAGACCTACGAGCAGTACTTC
J: TRBJ2-3; D: NA; V: TRBV4-1; size: few; CDR3: CASSQVGPTDTQYF; DNA: TGCGCCAGCAGCCAAGTTGGTCCCACAGATACGCAGTATTTT
J: TRBJ2-7; D: NA; V: TRBV20-1; size: NA; CDR3: CSARAQQSYEQYF; DNA: TGCAGTGCTAGAGCTCAGCAGTCCTACGAGCAGTACTTC
J: TRBJ2-1; D: NA; V: TRBV7-9; size: many; CDR3: CASSLVPNEQFF; DNA: TGTGCCAGCAGCTTAGTTCCCAATGAGCAGTTCTTC
J: TRBJ2-7; D: NA; V: TRBV27; size: many; CDR3: CASRYGAAPYEQYF; DNA: TGTGCCAGCAGATATGGGGCGGCACCCTACGAGCAGTACTTC
J: TRBJ1-4; D: NA; V: TRBV15; size: NA; CDR3: CATSREDTKNEKLFF; DNA: TGTGCCACCAGCAGGGAGGACACCAAAAATGAAAAACTGTTTTTT
J: TRBJ1-1; D: TRBD1; V: TRBV13; size: NA; CDR3: CASTLTGTPEAFF; DNA: TGTGCCAGCACTCTGACAGGGACGCCTGAAGCTTTCTTT
J: TRBJ2-7; D: NA; V: TRBV6-5; size: NA; CDR3: CASSFSSSYEQYF; DNA: TGTGCCAGCAGTTTCTCAAGCTCCTACGAGCAGTACTTC
J: TRBJ2-1; D: NA; V: TRBV15; size: many; CDR3: CATSRKGPLYNEQFF; DNA: TGTGCCACCAGCAGGAAGGGTCCTCTCTACAATGAGCAGTTCTTC
J: TRBJ2-5; D: NA; V: TRBV19; size: few; CDR3: CATLSGQGRETQYF; DNA: TGTGCCACCCTCTCCGGCCAGGGCCGGGAGACCCAGTACTTC
J: TRBJ2-7; D: NA; V: TRBV12-3/TRBV12-4; size: many; CDR3: CASGPLGATSSYEQYF; DNA: TGTGCCAGCGGACCATTGGGGGCCACAAGCTCCTACGAGCAGTACTTC
J: TRBJ1-5; D: NA; V: TRBV19; size: few; CDR3: CASSMRAQFLPNQPQHF; DNA: TGTGCCAGTAGTATGAGGGCACAGTTTCTACCCAATCAGCCCCAGCATTTT